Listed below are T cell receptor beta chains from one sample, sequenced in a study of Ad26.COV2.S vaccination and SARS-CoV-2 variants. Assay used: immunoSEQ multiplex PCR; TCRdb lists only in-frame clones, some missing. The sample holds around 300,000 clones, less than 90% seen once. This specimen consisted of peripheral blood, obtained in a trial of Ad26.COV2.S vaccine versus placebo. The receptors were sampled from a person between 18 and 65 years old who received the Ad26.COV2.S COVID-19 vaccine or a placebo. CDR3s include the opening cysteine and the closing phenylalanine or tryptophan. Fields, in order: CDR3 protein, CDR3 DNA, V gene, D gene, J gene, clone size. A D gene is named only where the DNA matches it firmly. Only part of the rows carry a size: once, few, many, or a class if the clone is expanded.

CDR3: CASSYGPGNEQFF; DNA: TGTGCCAGCAGTTACGGACCGGGGAATGAGCAGTTCTTC; V: TRBV27; D: NA; J: TRBJ2-1; size: once
CDR3: CASRSGQGCQETQYF; DNA: TGTGCCAGCAGGTCGGGACAGGGGTGCCAAGAGACCCAGTACTTC; V: TRBV6-4; D: TRBD1; J: TRBJ2-5; size: NA
CDR3: CASSRLHDSPSGNTIYF; DNA: TGTGCCAGCAGCCGTCTTCACGACAGTCCCTCTGGAAACACCATATATTTT; V: TRBV7-2; D: NA; J: TRBJ1-3; size: NA
CDR3: CASSRAGNSYNEQFF; DNA: TGTGCCAGCAGCCGAGCCGGCAACTCCTACAATGAGCAGTTCTTC; V: TRBV6-5; D: NA; J: TRBJ2-1; size: NA
CDR3: CASSYSRVVVGTEAFF; DNA: TGTGCCAGCAGTTACTCGCGGGTAGTCGTGGGCACTGAAGCTTTCTTT; V: TRBV6-5; D: NA; J: TRBJ1-1; size: NA
CDR3: CASSLGGGKETQYF; DNA: TGTGCCAGCAGCCTGGGGGGCGGCAAAGAGACCCAGTACTTC; V: TRBV9; D: NA; J: TRBJ2-5; size: NA
CDR3: CASSQDLAEGSYEQYF; DNA: TGTGCCAGCAGCCAAGACCTAGCGGAGGGCTCCTACGAGCAGTACTTC; V: TRBV4-2; D: TRBD2; J: TRBJ2-7; size: NA
CDR3: CASSYATGPRGYGYTF; DNA: TGTGCCAGCAGTTACGCGACAGGGCCCAGGGGCTATGGCTACACCTTC; V: TRBV6-6; D: TRBD1; J: TRBJ1-2; size: few
CDR3: CASSLTSGRVTEAFF; DNA: TGTGCCAGCAGCTTAACGTCGGGACGGGTCACTGAAGCTTTCTTT; V: TRBV7-3; D: NA; J: TRBJ1-1; size: NA
CDR3: CASSTRQGSEQYF; DNA: TGTGCCAGCAGTACCCGACAGGGATCCGAGCAGTACTTC; V: TRBV12-3/TRBV12-4; D: TRBD1; J: TRBJ2-7; size: NA
CDR3: CAISEGVGRGVPDTQYF; DNA: TGTGCCATCAGTGAAGGGGTCGGGCGGGGGGTCCCAGATACGCAGTATTTT; V: TRBV10-3; D: TRBD2; J: TRBJ2-3; size: NA